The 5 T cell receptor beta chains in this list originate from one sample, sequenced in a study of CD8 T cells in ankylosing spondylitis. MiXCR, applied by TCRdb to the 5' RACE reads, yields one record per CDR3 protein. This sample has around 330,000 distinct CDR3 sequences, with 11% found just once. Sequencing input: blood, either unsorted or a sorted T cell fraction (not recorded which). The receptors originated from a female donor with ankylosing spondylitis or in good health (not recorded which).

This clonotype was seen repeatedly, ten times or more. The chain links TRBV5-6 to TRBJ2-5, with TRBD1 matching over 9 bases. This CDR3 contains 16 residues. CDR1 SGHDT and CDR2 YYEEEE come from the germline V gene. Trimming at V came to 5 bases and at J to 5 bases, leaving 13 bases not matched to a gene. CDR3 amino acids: CASRNLRTGDSETQYF. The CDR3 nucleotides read TGTGCCAGCAGGAATCTTCGGACAGGGGATTCGGAGACCCAGTACTTC.

CDR3 nucleotides: TGTGCCAGCAGCTTAGCTGGCAGCTGGGAGCAGTACTTC. As protein: CASSLAGSWEQYF. The chain carries TRBV7-9 and TRBJ2-7; no clear D gene. V lost 0 bases and J lost 7, with 10 bases in between. From germline, CDR1 is SEHNR and CDR2 FQNEAQ (reference sequence). The CDR3 has 13 amino acids.

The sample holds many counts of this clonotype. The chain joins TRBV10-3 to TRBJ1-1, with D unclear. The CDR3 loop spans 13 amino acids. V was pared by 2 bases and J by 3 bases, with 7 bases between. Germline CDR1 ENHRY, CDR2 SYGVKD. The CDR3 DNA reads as TGTGCCATCAGTGAGGGAATATACACTGAAGCTTTCTTT. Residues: CAISEGIYTEAFF.

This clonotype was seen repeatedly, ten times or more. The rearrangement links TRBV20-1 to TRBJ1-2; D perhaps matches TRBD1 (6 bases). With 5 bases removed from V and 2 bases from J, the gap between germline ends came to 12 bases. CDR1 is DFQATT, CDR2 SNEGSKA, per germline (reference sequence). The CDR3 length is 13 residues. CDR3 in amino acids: CSARTVENYGYTF. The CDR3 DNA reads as TGCAGTGCTCGGACAGTGGAAAACTATGGCTACACCTTC.

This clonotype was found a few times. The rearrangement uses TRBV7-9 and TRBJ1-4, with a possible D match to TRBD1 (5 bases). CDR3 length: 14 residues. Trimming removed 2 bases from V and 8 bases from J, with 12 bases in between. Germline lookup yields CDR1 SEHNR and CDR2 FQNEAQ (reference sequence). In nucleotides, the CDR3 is TGTGCCAGCAGCTTATCGGCACGGGGGGAAAAACTGTTTTTT. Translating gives CASSLSARGEKLFF.